These T cell receptor beta chains were read from a single sample in a study of siplizumab effects on memory and regulatory T cells. Using immunoSEQ multiplex PCR, the repertoire was profiled, and TCRdb retains in-frame clones only, with some absent. The sample gives 100,000 or so clones, 90% to 95% of which show up once; 0.55% to 0.85% is in the top ten. Source material: Tregs sorted from blood. The receptors originated from a human donor in good health. Each CDR3 is given with its conserved first and last residue. The D gene is left open where the match is weak. Size values are once, few and many counts, or a class for expanded clones, and some rows have none.

V	size	J	D	CDR3	DNA
TRBV7-9	-	TRBJ2-7	-	CASSLGPSDSYEQYF	TGTGCCAGCAGCTTAGGCCCTAGCGACTCCTACGAGCAGTACTTC
TRBV19	-	TRBJ2-5	-	CASSIYGRQETQYF	TGTGCCAGTAGTATTTACGGCAGGCAAGAGACCCAGTACTTC
TRBV5-1	-	TRBJ1-2	-	CASSLDVVGYTF	TGCGCCAGCAGCCTAGACGTGGTTGGCTACACCTTC
TRBV7-3	-	TRBJ2-1	-	CASSLLGAAQFF	TGTGCCAGCAGCTTACTAGGGGCCGCGCAGTTCTTC
TRBV28	once	TRBJ2-3	-	CASSVREGQYF	TGTGCCAGCAGTGTGCGGGAAGGGCAGTATTTT
TRBV28	-	TRBJ2-7	TRBD1	CASENGQGTYEQYF	TGTGCCAGTGAAAACGGACAGGGGACCTACGAGCAGTACTTC
TRBV10-3	few	TRBJ1-2	-	CAISEGATNYGYTF	TGTGCCATCAGTGAGGGGGCTACTAACTATGGCTACACCTTC
TRBV6-5	-	TRBJ1-5	TRBD1	CASSLEDRGNQPQHF	TGTGCCAGCAGTCTGGAGGACAGGGGAAATCAGCCCCAGCATTTT
TRBV2	-	TRBJ1-2	TRBD1	CASSEGGTGYGGYTF	TGTGCCAGCAGTGAAGGGGGGACAGGGTACGGTGGCTACACCTTC
TRBV5-1	-	TRBJ2-3	TRBD1	CASSFDRADTQYF	TGCGCCAGCAGCTTCGACAGGGCAGATACGCAGTATTTT
TRBV28	-	TRBJ2-5	-	CASSFLSRQPQETQYF	TGTGCCAGCAGTTTTCTCTCCCGACAACCTCAAGAGACCCAGTACTTC
TRBV18	medium-sized	TRBJ2-5	-	CASSPNRQETQYF	TGTGCCAGCTCACCAAACAGGCAAGAGACCCAGTACTTC
TRBV28	-	TRBJ1-5	TRBD1	CASRGQGGGSQPQHF	TGTGCCAGCAGAGGACAGGGTGGGGGATCTCAGCCCCAGCATTTT
TRBV10-1	-	TRBJ2-1	TRBD2	CASRSSGKGNEQFF	TGCGCCAGCCGTTCAAGCGGGAAGGGGAATGAGCAGTTCTTC
TRBV14	-	TRBJ2-1	-	CASSLWGSYNEQFF	TGTGCCAGCAGCCTATGGGGTTCCTACAATGAGCAGTTCTTC
TRBV5-5	-	TRBJ2-7	TRBD1	CASSPTQGALHEQYF	TGTGCCAGCAGCCCAACCCAGGGGGCCCTCCACGAGCAGTACTTC
TRBV5-1	-	TRBJ2-3	TRBD1	CASSLVSGGPDTQYF	TGCGCCAGCAGCTTGGTGTCAGGGGGCCCAGATACGCAGTATTTT
TRBV10-3	once	TRBJ2-7	-	CAISVLGELYEQYF	TGTGCCATCAGTGTTCTGGGGGAGCTTTACGAGCAGTACTTC
TRBV27	-	TRBJ2-1	TRBD2	CASRLLTSGFYNEQFF	TGTGCCAGCAGATTATTGACTAGCGGGTTTTACAATGAGCAGTTCTTC
TRBV11-2	once	TRBJ2-3	TRBD2	CASSLGLAITDTQYF	TGTGCCAGCAGCCTCGGACTAGCAATAACAGATACGCAGTATTTT
TRBV7-3	-	TRBJ2-5	-	CASSLAPGQEQTQYF	TGTGCCAGCAGCTTAGCTCCGGGACAAGAGCAGACCCAGTACTTC
TRBV12-1	-	TRBJ2-5	-	CASSFNLEEETQYF	TGTGCCAGCAGCTTTAATCTAGAAGAAGAGACCCAGTACTTC
TRBV6-6	-	TRBJ2-2	-	CASSYYRNTGELFF	TGTGCCAGCAGTTACTACCGGAACACCGGGGAGCTGTTTTTT
TRBV4-1	-	TRBJ1-4	-	CASSQDEIGLINEKLFF	TGCGCCAGCAGCCAAGATGAGATAGGGCTGATTAATGAAAAACTGTTTTTT
TRBV9	-	TRBJ2-1	TRBD2	CASSLAGTSGILSSYNEQFF	TGTGCCAGCAGCCTAGCGGGGACTAGCGGGATTTTAAGCTCCTACAATGAGCAGTTCTTC
TRBV18	-	TRBJ2-1	-	CASSRQQFSYNEQFF	TGTGCCAGCTCACGGCAGCAATTTTCCTACAATGAGCAGTTCTTC
TRBV15	-	TRBJ1-1	TRBD1	CATSRWRTGNTEAFF	TGTGCCACCAGCAGGTGGCGGACAGGGAACACTGAAGCTTTCTTT
TRBV19	-	TRBJ1-2	-	CASSPQGRNYGYTF	TGTGCCAGTAGTCCCCAAGGAAGAAACTATGGCTACACCTTC
TRBV10-3	-	TRBJ2-7	-	CAISESNSYEQYF	TGTGCCATCAGTGAGTCGAATTCCTACGAGCAGTACTTC
TRBV5-5	-	TRBJ2-2	-	CASSLAGGNTGELFF	TGTGCCAGCAGCTTGGCCGGCGGGAACACCGGGGAGCTGTTTTTT
TRBV21-1	-	TRBJ2-5	-	CASSKEGNYISGTQYF	TGTGCCAGCAGCAAAGAAGGGAACTATATTTCAGGGACCCAGTACTTC
TRBV18	-	TRBJ2-7	TRBD2	CASSRSGGTYEQYF	TGTGCCAGCTCACGTAGCGGGGGGACCTACGAGCAGTACTTC
TRBV28	-	TRBJ1-2	-	CASSPLKFGTAYGYTF	TGTGCCAGCAGTCCCCTAAAATTCGGGACGGCCTATGGCTACACCTTC
TRBV19	-	TRBJ1-5	TRBD1	CASSIVPDRAQPQHF	TGTGCCAGTAGTATCGTCCCGGACAGGGCTCAGCCCCAGCATTTT
TRBV2	-	TRBJ2-5	TRBD2	CASSERLAGETQYF	TGTGCCAGCAGTGAGAGGCTAGCGGGAGAGACCCAGTACTTC
TRBV6-1	-	TRBJ1-5	TRBD1	CASSGGQGSNQPQHF	TGTGCCAGCAGTGGGGGACAGGGAAGCAATCAGCCCCAGCATTTT
TRBV14	-	TRBJ1-3	-	CASSQQMGNTIYF	TGTGCCAGCAGCCAACAGATGGGAAACACCATATATTTT
TRBV11-2	-	TRBJ2-5	TRBD2	CASSLRLAGLQETQYF	TGTGCCAGCAGCTTAAGGCTAGCGGGCCTCCAAGAGACCCAGTACTTC
TRBV4-1	few	TRBJ1-4	-	CASSQGGNNNEKLFF	TGCGCCAGCAGCCAGGGGGGGAACAATAATGAAAAACTGTTTTTT
TRBV6-6	-	TRBJ2-4	-	CASSFPPFPIQYF	TGTGCCAGCAGTTTCCCCCCCTTCCCCATTCAGTACTTC
TRBV9	-	TRBJ2-3	-	CASSVAGHSSTDTQYF	TGTGCCAGCAGCGTAGCCGGACACTCGTCCACAGATACGCAGTATTTT
TRBV6-5	-	TRBJ1-1	-	CASSLIPWDTEAFF	TGTGCCAGCAGTTTGATCCCCTGGGACACTGAAGCTTTCTTT
TRBV30	-	TRBJ2-7	-	CAWSEGHLYEQYF	TGTGCCTGGAGTGAGGGACACCTCTACGAGCAGTACTTC
TRBV14	few	TRBJ2-3	TRBD1	CASRQTGFGTDTQYF	TGTGCCAGCAGGCAGACAGGGTTTGGCACAGATACGCAGTATTTT
TRBV15	-	TRBJ2-4	TRBD2	CATSTGIAGLAKNIQYF	TGTGCCACCAGCACCGGAATAGCGGGGCTAGCCAAAAACATTCAGTACTTC
TRBV9	-	TRBJ2-3	TRBD2	CASSRSTSGNADTQYF	TGTGCCAGCTCTCGCTCGACTAGCGGGAACGCAGATACGCAGTATTTT
TRBV10-3	-	TRBJ2-7	TRBD1	CAILRGQGAPYEQYF	TGTGCCATCCTACGAGGACAGGGGGCCCCCTACGAGCAGTACTTC
TRBV11-2	-	TRBJ1-5	-	CASSLGGGRNQPQHF	TGTGCCAGCAGCTTAGGCGGGGGACGCAATCAGCCCCAGCATTTT
TRBV5-1	-	TRBJ2-5	-	CASSGRQETQYF	TGCGCCAGCAGCGGTCGCCAAGAGACCCAGTACTTC
TRBV15	-	TRBJ1-2	TRBD1	CATSRHNKPGQYFNYGYTF	TGTGCCACCAGCAGACACAATAAACCGGGACAGTATTTTAACTATGGCTACACCTTC
TRBV19	-	TRBJ2-3	-	CASRAGTTSTDTQYF	TGTGCCAGTAGAGCCGGGACGACTAGCACAGATACGCAGTATTTT
TRBV27	once	TRBJ2-7	TRBD2	CASSTLTLAGAGYEQYF	TGTGCCAGCAGTACCTTAACCCTAGCGGGAGCGGGGTACGAGCAGTACTTC
TRBV11-2	-	TRBJ2-7	-	CASSIDGLSYEQYF	TGTGCCAGCAGCATTGACGGATTATCCTACGAGCAGTACTTC
TRBV18	-	TRBJ1-3	-	CASSAQGIPGNTIYF	TGTGCCAGCTCCGCACAGGGTATTCCTGGAAACACCATATATTTT
TRBV18	-	TRBJ2-7	-	CASSLTSSEQYF	TGTGCCAGCTCGCTAACTAGCAGCGAGCAGTACTTC
TRBV9	-	TRBJ2-1	TRBD2	CASSAPTSGKYNEQFF	TGTGCCAGCAGCGCCCCGACTAGCGGGAAGTACAATGAGCAGTTCTTC
TRBV20-1	-	TRBJ2-5	-	CSARANWTQYF	TGCAGTGCTAGGGCAAATTGGACCCAGTACTTC
TRBV7-9	-	TRBJ2-7	-	CASSLYQGLEQYF	TGTGCCAGCAGCTTATATCAGGGCTTGGAGCAGTACTTC